Shown below are 31 T cell receptor beta chains from a single sample sequenced in a study of regulatory T cells in long-lasting Graves disease. The TCR beta library used iRepertoire HTBI primers with Arm-PCR amplification of CDR3. TCRdb analysed the multiplex PCR reads with MiXCR anew, one entry per CDR3 protein. The table lists roughly 400,000 distinct CDR3 sequences, roughly 21% of them singletons, with 14% in the top ten. Sample time point: persistent/refractory GD, antithyroid drugs over 5 years with positive TRAb. The TCR library was made from RNA that had been extracted from PBMCs in TRIzol. The sample consisted of peripheral blood mononuclear cells (PBMCs), taken when the disease was refractory, from a patient treated with antithyroid drugs. The receptors here all came from a female donor with Graves disease.

This clonotype turned up a few times. The chain carries TRBV12-3 or TRBV12-4 and TRBJ2-3; the match to TRBD1 covers 8 bases. Trimming cost V 3 bases and J 3 bases; bases outside gene matches: 8. CDR3 size: 16 residues. CDR3 sequence: CASSFSLGQGTDTQYF. The CDR3 nucleotides are TGTGCCAGCAGTTTTAGCCTTGGACAGGGAACAGATACGCAGTATTTT.

The chain is built from TRBV10-3 and TRBJ1-1; TRBD1 is a possible D gene (5 bases). This CDR3 is 12 amino acids long. With 7 bases removed from V and 2 bases from J, the gap between germline ends came to 8 bases. CDR1 ENHRY and CDR2 SYGVKD come from the germline V gene. CDR3 sequence (DNA): TGTGCCATCACTAGGGACAACACTGAAGCTTTCTTT. Protein product: CAITRDNTEAFF.

This clonotype has ten or more counts. The chain uses TRBV3-1 and TRBJ2-7; D assignment may be TRBD1 or TRBD2 (5 bases each). This CDR3 is built from 15 residues. CDR1 is LGHDT and CDR2 is YNNKEL in the germline V gene (reference sequence). The ends were cut back, 1 base at V and 2 bases at J, with 12 bases in the middle. CDR3 sequence: CASSQAPGTTYEQYF. CDR3 in DNA: TGTGCCAGCAGCCAAGCCCCCGGGACGACCTACGAGCAGTACTTC.

In DNA form, the CDR3 reads TGTGCCAGCAGCGTCCAGGGGTATAGCTATGGCTACACCTTC. As protein: CASSVQGYSYGYTF. This rearrangement joins TRBV9 to TRBJ1-2, with D possibly being TRBD1 (6 bases). V lost 2 bases and J 4 bases, leaving 12 bases between the germline ends. Germline V gene lookup returns CDR1 SGDLS and CDR2 YYNGEE. The CDR3 is 14 residues long.

The rearrangement links TRBV5-1 to TRBJ2-5, with D perhaps TRBD2 (5 bases). Germline V gene sequence: CDR1 SGHRS, CDR2 YFSETQ. This CDR3 is 15 amino acids long. V gave up 0 bases and J gave up 3 bases, with 12 bases separating them. CDR3 bases: TGCGCCAGCAGCTTGGATTCCGCGAGGGAAGAGACCCAGTACTTC. This translates into CASSLDSAREETQYF. Combining the CDR3 with reference TRBV5-1 and TRBJ2-5 gives the whole variable domain KAGVTQTPRYLIKTRGQQVTLSCSPISGHRSVSWYQQTPGQGLQFLFEYFSETQRNKGNFPGRFSGRQFSNSRSEMNVSTLELGDSALYLCASSLDSAREETQYFGPGTRLLVL.

The chain has TRBV19 and TRBJ2-2, with 14 positions matching TRBD2. Germline V gene sequence: CDR1 LNHDA, CDR2 SQIVND (reference sequence). With V trimmed by 4 bases and J by 3 bases, 7 bases remained unmatched. The CDR3 has 18 residues. The CDR3 sequence is CASSTGLAGAVDTGELFF. For the CDR3, the DNA is TGTGCCAGTAGTACGGGACTAGCGGGAGCGGTAGACACCGGGGAGCTGTTTTTT. Based on the CDR3 plus reference TRBV19 and TRBJ2-2, the full variable domain is DGGITQSPKYLFRKEGQNVTLSCEQNLNHDAMYWYRQDPGQGLRLIYYSQIVNDFQKGDIAEGYSVSREKKESFPLTVTSAQKNPTAFYLCASSTGLAGAVDTGELFFGEGSRLTVL.

This clonotype was observed many times. This chain uses TRBV28 with TRBJ1-5; 7 bases align to TRBD1. With 4 bases clipped from V and 4 bases from J, the junction kept 7 bases outside the gene matches. Germline-derived CDR1 and CDR2 are MDHEN and SYDVKM. The CDR3 loop spans 15 amino acids. As DNA, the CDR3 is TGTGCCAGCAGTTACACAGGGGTAGGAAATCAGCCCCAGCATTTT. Amino acids: CASSYTGVGNQPQHF.

Many counts were recorded for this clonotype. V usage is TRBV6-1 and J usage is TRBJ2-7; weak D call: TRBD2 (6 bases). Trimming took 5 bases from V and 0 from J, leaving 17 bases between them. The CDR3 sequence is 16 residues long. Per the germline V gene, CDR1 is MNHNS and CDR2 is SASEGT. Written as DNA, the CDR3 is TGTGCCAGCAGTCCGGGGTCCGGGAGAAGCTCCTACGAGCAGTACTTC. Protein: CASSPGSGRSSYEQYF.

The chain employs TRBV7-9 and TRBJ2-7, with 11 bases that match TRBD1. Per germline, CDR1 SEHNR and CDR2 FQNEAQ (reference sequence). V lost 4 bases and J lost 6; bases outside the gene matches: 8. This CDR3 region has 15 residues. The CDR3 region has the DNA TGTGCCAGCAGCTCGAGGACAGGGGGCGCGACCGAGCAGTACTTC. Encoded protein: CASSSRTGGATEQYF.

The chain couples TRBV5-4 to TRBJ2-1, with unresolved D. Per germline, CDR1 SGHNT and CDR2 YYREEE (reference sequence). Trimming shortened V by 4 bases and J by 7 bases, and 9 bases separated the two germline ends. The CDR3 totals 12 residues. This CDR3 reads CASSNTWNEQFF. The CDR3 DNA sequence: TGTGCCAGCAGCAATACCTGGAATGAGCAGTTCTTC.

Only a few counts were recorded for this clonotype. The V gene is TRBV24-1, the J gene TRBJ2-3; perhaps TRBD1 as D (6 bases). From germline, CDR1 is KGHDR and CDR2 SFDVKD. The CDR3 is made up of 16 amino acids. Trimming left V 0 bases short and J 2 bases short, with 11 bases between. CDR3: CATSDLYRDPTDTQYF. The CDR3 DNA is TGTGCCACCAGTGATTTGTACAGGGATCCCACAGATACGCAGTATTTT.

This clonotype was seen ten or more times. The J gene is TRBJ2-7, the V gene TRBV2; D is unclear. This CDR3 region has 12 residues. Germline CDR1 is SNHLY and CDR2 is FYNNEI. The ends were cut back, 4 bases at V and 3 bases at J, with 7 bases in the middle. The CDR3 DNA follows: TGTGCCAGCAGTGTTGGGTACTACGAGCAGTACTTC. Protein sequence: CASSVGYYEQYF.

This clonotype was observed a handful of times. This rearrangement joins TRBV27 to TRBJ2-3; D is unresolved. Per the germline V gene, CDR1 is MNHEY and CDR2 is SMNVEV (reference sequence). The CDR3 runs 15 residues. V lost 2 bases and J 2 bases, leaving 11 bases between the germline ends. CDR3 bases: TGTGCCAGCAGTTTAGGCCCCTCCGCCACAGATACGCAGTATTTT. This encodes CASSLGPSATDTQYF.

The rearrangement joins TRBV18 to TRBJ2-2, with 7 bases aligning to TRBD1. Germline V gene sequence: CDR1 KGHSH, CDR2 LQKENI. Trimming removed 1 base from V and 3 bases from J; junction bases left unmatched: 2. CDR3 length equals 15 residues. The CDR3 coding sequence is TGTGCCAGCTCACCACTTGACAGGGACACCGGGGAGCTGTTTTTT. It is translated as CASSPLDRDTGELFF.

About this clonotype itself: A far larger clone is only one base removed, so a read error is likely. The chain is built from TRBV2 and TRBJ2-7; a possible D gene is TRBD2 (5 bases). Germline V gene sequence: CDR1 SNHLY, CDR2 FYNNEI. V lost 6 bases to trimming and J lost 5 bases, with 14 bases between them. The CDR3 extends over 13 amino acids. CDR3: CASSPSGGDEQYF. CDR3 in DNA: TGTGCCAGCAGCCCGAGCGGAGGAGACGAGCAGTACTTC.

This clonotype was seen at least ten times. The chain recombines TRBV28 with TRBJ2-5, with TRBD2 matching 7 bases. Germline V gene lookup returns CDR1 MDHEN and CDR2 SYDVKM. This CDR3 is built from 15 residues. The ends lost 2 bases at V and 5 bases at J; junction bases unmatched: 8. CDR3 DNA: TGTGCCAGCAGTTTACCTAGCGCCGGGGGGGAGACCCAGTACTTC. This gives the protein CASSLPSAGGETQYF.

A remark on this clonotype: A far bigger clonotype differs at one base, so this is likely a read error. The chain couples TRBV6-5 to TRBJ2-2, with 7 bases identical to TRBD2. The CDR3 runs to 14 residues. Germline-derived CDR1 and CDR2 are MNHEY and SVGAGI. The CDR3 sequence is CTSSDSGGFGELFF. The CDR3 DNA follows: TGTACCAGCAGTGACTCGGGGGGATTCGGGGAGCTGTTTTTT.

As regards this clonotype: A much larger clone lies one base from this, so it may be a read error. V gene TRBV28 combines with J gene TRBJ2-7; 7 nucleotides agree with TRBD1. The CDR3 extends over 14 amino acids. The V gene's germline CDR1 is MDHEN and CDR2 SYDVKM. J was trimmed by 3 bases and V by 8 bases; bases with no gene match: 10. CDR3 loop: CASGSDRAVYEQYF. As DNA, the CDR3 is TGTGCCAGCGGTTCCGACAGGGCCGTCTACGAGCAGTACTTC. Full variable domain (remainder filled in from reference TRBV28 and TRBJ2-7): DVKVTQSSRYLVKRTGEKVFLECVQDMDHENMFWYRQDPGLGLRLIYFSYDVKMKEKGDIPEGYSVSREKKERFSLILESASTNQTSMYLCASGSDRAVYEQYFGPGTRLTVT.

The DNA of the CDR3 is TGTGCCAGCAGTTACTCTTCTTTGATAGGCTACACCTTC. This translates into CASSYSSLIGYTF. The chain has TRBV6-2 or TRBV6-3 and TRBJ1-2; D uncertain. The germline V gene has CDR1 MNHEY and CDR2 SVGEGT. Trimming pared 0 bases from V and 8 bases from J, leaving 10 bases between. The CDR3 has 13 residues.

The gene calls are TRBV5-1 and TRBJ1-1; D gene unclear. The CDR3 spans 16 residues. The germline V and J ends were trimmed by 0 bases and 3 bases, with 15 bases remaining between them. In germline, CDR1 is SGHRS, CDR2 YFSETQ. Here the CDR3 reads CASSLETGAGDTEAFF. The CDR3 bases are TGCGCCAGCAGCTTGGAGACGGGCGCCGGGGACACTGAAGCTTTCTTT.

The chain has TRBV6-1 and TRBJ2-7; D not resolved. V lost 7 bases, J lost 4 bases, and 23 bases lay in between. Germline CDR1 is MNHNS and CDR2 is SASEGT. The CDR3 has 16 residues. This chain's CDR3 is CASKVVGESPRYEQYF. The CDR3 DNA follows: TGTGCCAGCAAAGTCGTCGGAGAGAGTCCTCGGTACGAGCAGTACTTC.

Here the CDR3 reads CASSLVRGNTIYF. CDR3 nucleotide sequence: TGTGCCAGCAGTCTGGTGCGCGGAAACACCATATATTTT. This chain joins TRBV27 and TRBJ1-3; D gene uncertain. This CDR3 has 13 residues. V lost 5 bases to trimming and J lost 4 bases, with 9 bases between them. The germline CDR1 and CDR2 sequences are MNHEY and SMNVEV (reference sequence).

This clonotype has just a few counts. This sequence joins TRBV3-1 and TRBJ2-3; D is unresolved. V dropped 0 bases and J dropped 2 bases, with 15 bases sitting between them. Germline CDR1 is LGHDT and CDR2 is YNNKEL (reference sequence). This CDR3 region has 17 residues. The CDR3: CASSQDSKSAFTDTQYF. CDR3 in DNA: TGTGCCAGCAGCCAAGATTCTAAGAGTGCATTCACAGATACGCAGTATTTT.

The chain joins TRBV2 to TRBJ2-1; D might be TRBD2 (6 bases). V was cut by 8 bases and J by 9 bases, with 23 bases left in between. The CDR3 spans 15 residues. Germline CDR1 is SNHLY and CDR2 is FYNNEI. This chain's CDR3 is CASGLEGLAIGEQFF. CDR3 DNA: TGTGCCAGCGGGTTGGAGGGTCTAGCCATCGGTGAGCAGTTCTTC. The complete variable domain, with remaining parts taken from reference TRBV2 and TRBJ2-1, reads EPEVTQTPSHQVTQMGQEVILRCVPISNHLYFYWYRQILGQKVEFLVSFYNNEISEKSEIFDDQFSVERPDGSNFTLKIRSTKLEDSAMYFCASGLEGLAIGEQFFGPGTRLTVL.

This clonotype was seen a few times. The J gene is TRBJ1-1, the V gene TRBV4-1; TRBD1 agrees at 11 bases. The CDR3 extends over 16 amino acids. Looked up from germline, CDR1 is MGHRA and CDR2 is YSYEKL. Germline trimming cut 0 bases from V and 4 bases from J; bases unmatched to any gene: 4. CDR3 nucleotides: TGCGCCAGCAGCCAAGATCGGACAGGGGGCCGCACTGAAGCTTTCTTT. Residues: CASSQDRTGGRTEAFF.

There are many counts of this clonotype. V gene TRBV5-4 combines with J gene TRBJ1-2; the match to TRBD1 covers 8 bases. V shed 3 bases and J 3 bases; nucleotides not matched to a gene: 10. Germline values: CDR1 SGHNT, CDR2 YYREEE (reference sequence). The CDR3 totals 16 residues. CDR3 protein: CASSSRAGQVDYGYTF. CDR3 DNA sequence: TGTGCCAGCAGCTCTAGGGCGGGACAGGTGGACTATGGCTACACCTTC.

In its sample, this clonotype was seen a few times. This rearrangement joins TRBV3-1 to TRBJ2-2; the D gene is possibly TRBD2 (6 bases). The V end was cut by 0 bases, the J end by 3 bases, with 11 bases between. Germline CDR1 is LGHDT and CDR2 is YNNKEL (reference sequence). The CDR3 is made up of 16 amino acids. The CDR3 DNA is TGTGCCAGCAGCCAAGAGGGTAGCGGATACACCGGGGAGCTGTTTTTT. It yields the protein CASSQEGSGYTGELFF. Full variable domain (missing parts from reference TRBV3-1 and TRBJ2-2): DTAVSQTPKYLVTQMGNDKSIKCEQNLGHDTMYWYKQDSKKFLKIMFSYNNKELIINETVPNRFSPKSPDKAHLNLHINSLELGDSAVYFCASSQEGSGYTGELFFGEGSRLTVL.

This clonotype was seen ten or more times. J is TRBJ2-7 and V is TRBV20-1; 9 bases match TRBD2. Trimming took 6 bases from V and 4 from J; bases not matched to a gene: 10. Germline CDR1 reads DFQATT; CDR2 reads SNEGSKA (reference sequence). This CDR3 region has 14 residues. The CDR3 bases are TGCAGTGCCCCGCCAGGCGGGAGGGCGTACGAGCAGTACTTC. Its translation is CSAPPGGRAYEQYF.

V is TRBV2 and J is TRBJ1-4; TRBD1 aligns across 9 bases. The CDR3 is made up of 15 amino acids. Germline V CDR1 and CDR2: SNHLY, FYNNEI. V trimming: 6 bases; J trimming: 5 bases; junction bases outside the gene matches: 7. The CDR3 DNA sequence: TGTGCCAGCAGGATACCGGGACAGGGCAATGAAAAACTGTTTTTT. Its protein is CASRIPGQGNEKLFF.

This clonotype was seen at least ten times. The chain couples TRBV28 to TRBJ2-7, with 10 bases lining up with TRBD2. CDR1 and CDR2 (germline): MDHEN, SYDVKM. The CDR3 length is 13 residues. Trimming took 8 bases from V and 2 from J; bases not matched to a gene: 3. The CDR3 coding sequence is TGTGCCAGCGGGACTAGCGCGACCTACGAGCAGTACTTC. Residues: CASGTSATYEQYF. The full variable domain, with the rest looked up from reference TRBV28 and TRBJ2-7, is DVKVTQSSRYLVKRTGEKVFLECVQDMDHENMFWYRQDPGLGLRLIYFSYDVKMKEKGDIPEGYSVSREKKERFSLILESASTNQTSMYLCASGTSATYEQYFGPGTRLTVT.

In this sample, this clonotype turned up many times. This chain connects TRBV6-1 to TRBJ2-4, with D perhaps given as TRBD1 or TRBD2 (5 bases each). The CDR3 sequence is 11 residues long. In germline, CDR1 is MNHNS, CDR2 SASEGT. V lost 8 bases and J 9 bases, leaving 11 bases between the germline ends. The CDR3 region has the DNA TGTGCCAGCGGCAGGGCGGGCATTCAGTACTTC. Encoded protein: CASGRAGIQYF.